Listed here are 18 T cell receptor beta chains from one sample, sequenced in a study of CXCR3-negative and CXCR3-positive naive CD8 T cells. The libraries of TRB cDNA were constructed through 5' RACE using UMI labels. TCRdb re-analyzed the 5' RACE reads; it lists each CDR3 protein once, without DNA. The repertoire table contains 130,000 to 150,000 distinct CDR3 sequences. Whole-study findings and limits: TRB CDR3s of CXCR3-positive naive cells were more hydrophobic than those of CXCR3-negative naive cells.

These receptors lack a known antigen. The material sequenced was naive CXCR3+ CD8+ T cells from blood. Indicated subset: CD45RO-CCR7+CD27+CD95- naive CD8+ T cells expressing CXCR3 (TNR3+). These receptors all come from a human donor in good health. Some clones in this sample may be carry-over from other donors' samples.

The V and J genes are TRBV20-1 and TRBJ1-1; TCRdb's D gene call, TRBD1, goes unchecked for lack of DNA. This CDR3 is 14 amino acids long. Germline values: CDR1 DFQATT, CDR2 SNEGSKA (reference sequence). The CDR3 loop reads CSAESGTGIGEAFF.

The rearrangement uses TRBV7-9 and TRBJ2-3; lacking DNA, the TRBD2 call made by TCRdb goes unchecked. Looked up from germline, CDR1 is SEHNR and CDR2 is FQNEAQ (reference sequence). This CDR3 has 16 residues. The CDR3 is CASSLASSGATDTQYF.

The V call is TRBV4-2, the J call TRBJ2-7; the TCRdb call, TRBD2, lacks DNA for checking. CDR1 is LGHNA, CDR2 YNFKEQ, per germline. The CDR3 totals 13 residues. CDR3 sequence reads: CASSQQAGYEQYF.

CDR3 in amino acids: CSGRGQGMNTGELFF. The chain carries TRBV29-1 and TRBJ2-2; there is no DNA to check the TCRdb D call of TRBD1. This CDR3 is built from 15 residues. Germline assignment: CDR1 SQVTM and CDR2 ANQGSEA.

J is TRBJ2-5 and V is TRBV29-1; TCRdb proposes TRBD2, but this gene call is untestable without DNA. Per germline, CDR1 SQVTM and CDR2 ANQGSEA. This CDR3 is 12 amino acids long. Here the CDR3 reads CSVEEGVKTQYF.

The chain uses TRBV6-5 and TRBJ2-6. Per germline, CDR1 MNHEY and CDR2 SVGAGI. The CDR3 is made up of 15 amino acids. CDR3 residues: CASSYSSSGANVLTF.

The rearrangement uses TRBV15 and TRBJ2-7. The CDR3 is made up of 13 amino acids. Germline assignment: CDR1 LNHNV and CDR2 YYDKDF (reference sequence). The CDR3 sequence is CATSRDESYEQYF. Drawing the rest from reference TRBV15 and TRBJ2-7, the complete variable domain is DAMVIQNPRYQVTQFGKPVTLSCSQTLNHNVMYWYQQKSSQAPKLLFHYYDKDFNNEADTPDNFQSRRPNTSFCFLDIRSPGLGDTAMYLCATSRDESYEQYFGPGTRLTVT.

J is TRBJ2-1 and V is TRBV29-1; TCRdb calls TRBD1, which cannot be checked without DNA. The CDR3 is 15 residues long. Germline V CDR1 and CDR2: SQVTM, ANQGSEA. This chain's CDR3 is CSVELAGVEYNEQFF.

The V call is TRBV7-9, the J call TRBJ2-3. CDR1 and CDR2 (germline): SEHNR, FQNEAQ (reference sequence). The CDR3 has 14 residues. The CDR3 protein is CASSLAGYTDTQYF.

The genes are TRBV7-9 and TRBJ2-5; TCRdb gives TRBD1 as the D gene, but with no DNA this cannot be confirmed. The CDR3 sequence is 15 residues long. Per germline, CDR1 SEHNR and CDR2 FQNEAQ (reference sequence). CDR3 sequence reads: CASSLVTGGTETQYF.

V gene TRBV6-2 or TRBV6-3 combines with J gene TRBJ2-1; TCRdb's D gene call, TRBD1, goes unchecked for lack of DNA. Germline assignment: CDR1 MNHEY and CDR2 SVGEGT. There are 13 residues in the CDR3. CDR3 sequence reads: CASSYQGWHEQFF.

The chain links TRBV20-1 to TRBJ1-1. From germline, CDR1 is DFQATT and CDR2 SNEGSKA (reference sequence). The CDR3 is 15 amino acids. CDR3 sequence: CSARDGEGGDTEAFF.

The chain joins TRBV5-1 to TRBJ1-5. The CDR3 has 13 amino acids. Per the germline V gene, CDR1 is SGHRS and CDR2 is YFSETQ. This CDR3 is CASSLDGDQPQHF.

The V and J genes are TRBV20-1 and TRBJ2-7. CDR3 length equals 12 residues. The germline V gene has CDR1 DFQATT and CDR2 SNEGSKA (reference sequence). CDR3 amino acids: CSAREVNYEQYF.

This chain joins TRBV30 and TRBJ1-1; TCRdb proposes TRBD1, but this gene call is untestable without DNA. Germline assignment: CDR1 GTSNPN and CDR2 SVGIG (reference sequence). This CDR3 has 16 amino acids. The CDR3 sequence is CAWRRPQGPGNTEAFF.

CDR3 region: CASSFGGAKETQYF. J is TRBJ2-5 and V is TRBV12-3 or TRBV12-4; TCRdb proposes TRBD1, but this gene call is untestable without DNA. This CDR3 comprises 14 residues.

The chain joins TRBV9 to TRBJ1-2. The CDR3 covers 15 residues. Germline CDR1 and CDR2: SGDLS and YYNGEE. CDR3 in amino acids: CASSVGQHRNYGYTF.

CDR3 in amino acids: CAISEERGAADTQYF. The V call is TRBV10-3, the J call TRBJ2-3; with no DNA, the TCRdb D assignment of TRBD2 cannot be verified. This CDR3 region has 15 residues. The germline V gene encodes CDR1 ENHRY and CDR2 SYGVKD.